The subject of this entry is one T cell receptor beta chain. Its antigen remains unknown. The sample belongs to a study of OX40 agonist ivuxolimab in advanced cancers. Study information: A diagnosis of hepatocellular carcinoma, melanoma, renal cell or head and neck cancer was present in dose-escalation patients. Of the participants, approximately 36% had some prior anti-PD-1, anti-PD-L1 or anti-CTLA-4 therapy, which was allowed. Study conclusions and caveats: Among expanded peripheral T cells, antigen specificity went undetermined. More expanded clones were found, on average, in CD8+ than in CD4+ T cells.

Clones were sequenced by immunoSEQ multiplex PCR, and TCRdb holds only the in-frame ones, with some missing. The sample gives about 80,000 clones, 84% of which show up once; roughly 25% is in the top ten. The CDR3 totals 12 residues. The germline V and J ends were trimmed by 2 bases and 4 bases, with 5 bases remaining between them. Germline lookup yields CDR1 MNHNY and CDR2 SVGAGI (reference sequence). Sequenced here: CD4+ or CD8+ T cells sorted from blood, sampled in a trial of the OX40 agonist ivuxolimab. V gene TRBV6-6 combines with J gene TRBJ2-5; D not certain. This receptor was identified in an adult with an advanced solid tumor such as melanoma, head and neck, liver or kidney cancer. The CDR3 nucleotides are TGTGCCAGCAGTTACATCTCAGAGACCCAGTACTTC. This sequence encodes CASSYISETQYF.